A selection of T cell receptor beta chains follows, all from one sample in a study of shared clonotypes between healthy human individuals. Produced via immunoSEQ multiplex PCR; TCRdb's table is partial and in-frame only. The data contain under 300,000 clones, 65% to 70% of them singletons. The sample taken for sequencing was memory CD4+ T cells sorted from blood. The receptors stem from a man between 25 and 39 years old in good health. Both conserved end residues are part of each CDR3. A D gene is named only where the DNA matches it firmly. Rows may omit the clone size; those that give it use once, few, many or a size class.

clone_size,d_call,v_call,j_call,cdr3_nt,cdr3_aa
NA,NA,TRBV6-6,TRBJ1-2,TGTGCCAGCAGGGCGAGGGTATCTGGTGGCTACACCTTC,CASRARVSGGYTF
NA,TRBD1,TRBV18,TRBJ2-6,TGTGCCAGCTCAACGGGACAGGGGACGTCCTCCAACGTCCTGACTTTC,CASSTGQGTSSNVLTF
NA,TRBD2,TRBV2,TRBJ2-4,TGTGCCAGCAGTCCGGGACTAGGTCTCTCTCAGTACTTC,CASSPGLGLSQYF
NA,NA,TRBV6-5,TRBJ1-2,TGTGCCAGCACCGCGTTAGGGGGATTGGGCTATGGCTACACCTTC,CASTALGGLGYGYTF
NA,NA,TRBV19,TRBJ2-2,TGTGCCAGTAGTATTCCTTACGGGGGTGGCACCGGGGAGCTGTTTTTT,CASSIPYGGGTGELFF
few,NA,TRBV29-1,TRBJ2-4,TGCAGCGTTGCTCCCAGGACTCAAAACATTCAGTACTTC,CSVAPRTQNIQYF
many,NA,TRBV21-1,TRBJ2-1,TGTGCCAGCAGTGGGACAGGTCCTTCGGAGGAAGGATCCTACAATGAGCAGTTCTTC,CASSGTGPSEEGSYNEQFF
few,TRBD1,TRBV15,TRBJ1-4,TGTGCCACCAGCAGCGACCGACAGGGCCGGGAAAAACTGTTTTTT,CATSSDRQGREKLFF
NA,NA,TRBV6-6,TRBJ2-5,TGTGCCAGCAGTGTCGGGGATCTCGGGCCACAAGAGACCCAGTACTTC,CASSVGDLGPQETQYF
NA,NA,TRBV2,TRBJ1-2,TGTGCCAGCACCTGGGAACTTGGTGGCTACACCTTC,CASTWELGGYTF